The sequence of this T cell receptor (beta chain) was determined in a study of shared clonotypes between healthy human individuals. Study in general: Samples came from a couple of female and a few male donors aged 18 to 49.

Broader study findings: In this cohort, only blood was sampled, and tissue repertoires likely differ.

As for this clone: The antigen is undetermined.

Healthy HIV-negative adults without recent acute infections or vaccinations served as donors. Repertoires were generated with immunoSEQ multiplex PCR, while TCRdb's copy carries only in-frame clones and drops some. The table lists about 480,000 clones, over 75% of them singletons. CDR1 is MNHEY, CDR2 SMNVEV, per germline (reference sequence). Deletions cut 5 bases from V and 5 bases from J, with 16 bases between. The CDR3 is 14 residues long. The source material was PBMCs. This sequence originates from a woman in her forties in good health. Some clones in this sample may be carry-over from other donors' samples. V is TRBV27 and J is TRBJ2-7, with D possibly being TRBD1 (6 bases). The CDR3 nucleotides read TGTGCCAGCAGTCCTATAGGGGGTGTCCACGAGCAGTACTTC. Protein product: CASSPIGGVHEQYF.